The 20 T cell receptor beta chains below were found in one sample sequenced in a study of spatial heterogeneity in lung cancer. Time point: sample taken at primary tumor resection. In each case, whole RNA from tumor, nontumor lung or frozen PBMC was sequenced unsorted. TCRdb used MiXCR to reprocess the 5' RACE reads, holding one entry per CDR3 protein. The sample lists approximately 81,000 distinct CDR3 sequences, over 9.5% occurring once. The sequences come from PBMCs, collected at surgery. The receptor source for this set is a male donor with early-stage non-small cell lung cancer.

J is TRBJ2-3 and V is TRBV2; D not resolved. CDR1 and CDR2 (germline): SNHLY, FYNNEI. The CDR3 totals 14 residues. Trimming removed 7 bases from V and 5 bases from J, with 16 bases in between. The CDR3 coding sequence is TGTGCCAGCATAGTGAAGGCTTACTTAGATACGCAGTATTTT. It codes for CASIVKAYLDTQYF.

V and J are TRBV20-1 and TRBJ2-5; D is ambiguous. The V and J ends lost 0 bases and 1 base respectively, with 12 bases between them. Germline values: CDR1 DFQATT, CDR2 SNEGSKA (reference sequence). The CDR3 sequence is 15 residues long. CDR3 DNA: TGCAGTGCTAGAGAGGACGCCGGACCCCAAGAGACCCAGTACTTC. Its translation is CSAREDAGPQETQYF.

This clonotype was seen many times. This rearrangement joins TRBV20-1 to TRBJ1-1; D is ambiguous. This CDR3 contains 13 residues. Germline-derived CDR1 and CDR2 are DFQATT and SNEGSKA (reference sequence). Trimming pared 5 bases from V and 1 base from J, leaving 11 bases between. CDR3 DNA sequence: TGCAGTGCTCTTACAGTACCGAACACTGAAGCTTTCTTT. This translates into CSALTVPNTEAFF.

V and J are TRBV18 and TRBJ2-7, with 9 bases lining up with TRBD2. The CDR3 has 14 residues. Germline V gene lookup returns CDR1 KGHSH and CDR2 LQKENI. Unmatched junction bases numbered 6, after V lost 5 bases and J lost 4 bases. The CDR3 coding sequence is TGTGCCAGCTCATCCTTAGCGGGAGCGTACGAGCAGTACTTC. Protein sequence: CASSSLAGAYEQYF.

This clonotype was detected only a few times. V gene TRBV12-3 or TRBV12-4 combines with J gene TRBJ1-1; 12 nucleotides match TRBD1. J lost 4 bases, V lost 5 bases, and 5 bases had no gene match. CDR3 length: 15 residues. The CDR3 loop reads CASSLGQGAGTEAFF. The CDR3, as DNA: TGTGCCAGCAGTCTGGGACAGGGGGCAGGCACTGAAGCTTTCTTT.

This clonotype was detected only a few times. The chain has TRBV5-1 and TRBJ1-2; 9 bases line up with TRBD1. This CDR3 has 15 residues. Germline V gene data show CDR1 as SGHRS and CDR2 as YFSETQ. Trimming cost V 3 bases and J 4 bases; bases outside gene matches: 7. CDR3 in amino acids: CASSSGQGETYGYTF. In DNA form, the CDR3 reads TGCGCCAGCAGCTCGGGACAGGGAGAGACCTATGGCTACACCTTC.

This clonotype was recorded many times. The genes are TRBV29-1 and TRBJ1-1; TRBD1 matches at 10 bases. Trimming at V came to 6 bases and at J to 4 bases, leaving 5 bases not matched to a gene. The germline V gene has CDR1 SQVTM and CDR2 ANQGSEA. This CDR3 spans 13 amino acids. The CDR3 DNA is TGCAGCGTAGGGGACAGGGGAAGCACTGAAGCTTTCTTT. It is translated as CSVGDRGSTEAFF.

A few counts support this clonotype. The genes are TRBV7-6 and TRBJ2-5; TRBD1 or TRBD2 may be the D gene (5 bases each). The length of the CDR3 is 15 residues. Germline V CDR1 and CDR2: SGHVS, FNYEAQ. Trimming removed 3 bases from V and 5 bases from J, with 16 bases in between. In nucleotides, the CDR3 is TGTGCCAGCAGCTTCAATACCCCAGGGAGTGAGACCCAGTACTTC. Translation: CASSFNTPGSETQYF.

The sample holds many counts of this clonotype. The chain recombines TRBV15 with TRBJ2-7; D is uncertain. This CDR3 has 15 amino acids. Trimming removed 5 bases at V and 3 bases at J, with 17 bases between. Germline values: CDR1 LNHNV, CDR2 YYDKDF (reference sequence). This chain's CDR3 is CATSPPVGGYYEQYF. DNA for the CDR3: TGTGCCACCAGCCCACCCGTAGGTGGGTACTACGAGCAGTACTTC.

This clonotype was seen repeatedly, ten times or more. The rearrangement joins TRBV27 to TRBJ1-3; possible D gene TRBD1, 5 bases. Trimming took 6 bases from V and 3 from J, leaving 12 bases between them. Germline V gene sequence: CDR1 MNHEY, CDR2 SMNVEV (reference sequence). This CDR3 comprises 14 residues. Here the CDR3 reads CASRGGDGGNTIYF. CDR3 coding DNA: TGTGCCAGCAGAGGAGGGGATGGTGGAAACACCATATATTTT.

This clonotype was seen at least ten times. The chain links TRBV2 to TRBJ2-1, with D possibly TRBD1 on 6 matching bases. The V gene lost 3 bases and the J gene lost 7 bases, with 10 bases spanning the gap. In germline, CDR1 is SNHLY, CDR2 FYNNEI. There are 13 residues in the CDR3. CDR3 DNA sequence: TGTGCCAGCAGTGACGACAGGAAAAATGAGCAGTTCTTC. Its protein product is CASSDDRKNEQFF.

The rearrangement joins TRBV29-1 to TRBJ2-5; a possible D gene is TRBD1 (6 bases). The germline CDR1 and CDR2 sequences are SQVTM and ANQGSEA. The CDR3 contains 14 residues. The germline V and J ends were trimmed by 7 bases and 1 base, with 16 bases remaining between them. The CDR3 DNA follows: TGCAGCGCAGGGGCGGACTCCCTCCAAGAGACCCAGTACTTC. Its translation is CSAGADSLQETQYF.

The V call is TRBV29-1, the J call TRBJ1-5; 7 bases fit TRBD1. Losses at the gene ends were 5 bases for V and 1 base for J; bases not matched to a gene: 5. Germline V lookup: CDR1 SQVTM, CDR2 ANQGSEA. The length of the CDR3 is 14 residues. As DNA, the CDR3 is TGCAGCGTTTCAGGGGGTCAAAGCAATCAGCCCCAGCATTTT. Translation: CSVSGGQSNQPQHF. Variable domain in full (rest from reference TRBV29-1 and TRBJ1-5): SAVISQKPSRDICQRGTSLTIQCQVDSQVTMMFWYRQQPGQSLTLIATANQGSEATYESGFVIDKFPISRPNLTFSTLTVSNMSPEDSSIYLCSVSGGQSNQPQHFGDGTRLSIL.

This clonotype appeared a few times. This chain uses TRBV29-1 with TRBJ1-1; 7 bases align to TRBD1. The CDR3 is made up of 14 amino acids. Germline V lookup: CDR1 SQVTM, CDR2 ANQGSEA. The V and J ends lost 6 bases and 3 bases, in that order; junction bases with no gene match: 10. The CDR3 DNA is TGCAGCGTGGGACAGCTTCTCAGGGACACTGAAGCTTTCTTT. Translating it yields CSVGQLLRDTEAFF.

Points on this clonotype: The junction and the germline gene differ at one end; a read error may be behind it. The genes are TRBV7-8 and TRBJ1-2; maybe TRBD1 (6 bases). Germline lookup yields CDR1 SGHVS and CDR2 FQNEAQ. The CDR3 contains 13 residues. In DNA form, the CDR3 reads TGTGACAGCAGCTTAGCAGGGGAGTATGGCTACACCTTC. It is translated as CDSSLAGEYGYTF.

This clonotype was seen more than once but under ten times. The chain recombines TRBV19 with TRBJ1-4, with 9 bases fitting TRBD1. The CDR3 contains 15 residues. The V gene's germline CDR1 is LNHDA and CDR2 SQIVND (reference sequence). Trimming cost V 4 bases and J 5 bases; bases outside gene matches: 5. The CDR3 reads CASSTGTGNNEKLFF. The CDR3 coding sequence is TGTGCCAGTAGTACCGGGACAGGGAACAATGAAAAACTGTTTTTT.

Points on this clonotype: An end of the junction differs from the germline gene, which may be a read error. The chain joins TRBV3-1 to TRBJ2-1, with D maybe TRBD2 (6 bases). Germline-derived CDR1 and CDR2 are LGHDT and YNNKEL (reference sequence). This CDR3 contains 18 residues. CDR3 amino acids: CAGSQAMAGKSSYNEQFF. The CDR3 region has the DNA TGTGCCGGCAGCCAAGCTATGGCGGGAAAGAGCTCCTACAATGAGCAGTTCTTC.

This clonotype showed up just a few times. This chain joins TRBV6-1 and TRBJ1-4, with a weak D call TRBD1 (5 bases). V lost 7 bases to trimming and J lost 5 bases, with 20 bases between them. CDR3 length: 16 residues. CDR1 is MNHNS and CDR2 is SASEGT in the germline V gene. The chain's CDR3 is CASTNLAGTLNEKLFF. The CDR3 DNA sequence: TGTGCCAGCACAAATCTCGCCGGGACCCTGAATGAAAAACTGTTTTTT.

A few counts support this clonotype. This chain connects TRBV29-1 to TRBJ2-2; tentative D call: TRBD2 (5 bases). The V end was cut by 1 base, the J end by 5 bases, with 5 bases between. CDR3 length: 12 residues. Germline V gene lookup returns CDR1 SQVTM and CDR2 ANQGSEA. CDR3 region: CSVEGETGELFF. The CDR3 nucleotides read TGCAGCGTTGAAGGGGAGACCGGGGAGCTGTTTTTT.

The rearrangement links TRBV5-1 to TRBJ2-5, with TRBD1 identical over 8 bases. V lost 4 bases and J lost 4; bases outside the gene matches: 3. The CDR3 has 13 residues. Germline assignment: CDR1 SGHRS and CDR2 YFSETQ. CDR3 DNA sequence: TGCGCCAGCAGCCCTGGACAGGGAGAGACCCAGTACTTC. Protein: CASSPGQGETQYF.